This TCR beta chain comes out of a study of OX40 agonist ivuxolimab in advanced cancers. Study as a whole: The patients got ivuxolimab, which is an agonistic anti-OX40 (CD134) antibody. Three partial responders included one hepatocellular carcinoma patient and two cutaneous melanoma patients.

Blood sampling took place at baseline, cycle 4 day 1, and cycle 7 day 1. Findings and limits, study-wide: Determination of antigen specificity was not performed for the expanded peripheral T cells.

About this clone: Its target is unknown.

Trimming stripped 4 bases from V and 7 bases from J, with 10 bases between. Germline values: CDR1 MNHNS, CDR2 SASEGT. The CDR3 has 12 amino acids. The method was immunoSEQ multiplex PCR; TCRdb's version includes in-frame clones alone and lacks a portion of them. The sample has 70,000 to 85,000 clones, 94% seen once; the top ten hold approximately 11%. This receptor was obtained from an adult with an advanced solid tumor such as melanoma, head and neck, liver or kidney cancer. Source: CD4+ or CD8+ T cells sorted from blood, taken in a trial of the OX40 agonist ivuxolimab. The chain is built from TRBV6-1 and TRBJ1-1; D gene ambiguous. In DNA form, the CDR3 reads TGTGCCAGCAGTGCCCCTTCGGGTGAAGCTTTCTTT. This sequence encodes CASSAPSGEAFF.